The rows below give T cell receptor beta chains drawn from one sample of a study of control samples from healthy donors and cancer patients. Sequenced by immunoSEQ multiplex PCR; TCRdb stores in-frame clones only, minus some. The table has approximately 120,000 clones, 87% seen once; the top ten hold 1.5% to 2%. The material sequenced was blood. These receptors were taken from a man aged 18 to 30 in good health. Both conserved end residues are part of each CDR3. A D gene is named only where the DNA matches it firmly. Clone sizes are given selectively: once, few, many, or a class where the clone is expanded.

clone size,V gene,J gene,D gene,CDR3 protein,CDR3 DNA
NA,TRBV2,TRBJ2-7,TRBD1,CARGQGSYEQYF,TGTGCCAGGGGACAGGGCTCCTACGAGCAGTACTTC
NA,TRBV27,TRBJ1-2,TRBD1,CASSFGTGAPYGYTF,TGTGCCAGCAGTTTTGGGACAGGCGCCCCATATGGCTACACCTTC
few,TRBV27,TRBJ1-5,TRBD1,CASSPMDRGSDQPQHF,TGTGCCAGCAGTCCCATGGACAGGGGATCGGATCAGCCCCAGCATTTT
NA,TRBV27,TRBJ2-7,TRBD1,CASSLGTGFSEQYF,TGTGCCAGCAGTTTGGGGACAGGGTTTAGCGAGCAGTACTTC
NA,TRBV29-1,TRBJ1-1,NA,CSVARGEETEAFF,TGCAGCGTTGCCCGGGGTGAGGAAACTGAAGCTTTCTTT
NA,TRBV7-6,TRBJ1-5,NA,CASSLEPGAGGQPQHF,TGTGCCAGCAGCTTAGAACCGGGGGCAGGAGGACAGCCCCAGCATTTT
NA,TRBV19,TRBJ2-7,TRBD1,CASTPRQGSGEQYF,TGTGCCAGTACCCCTAGACAGGGATCGGGCGAGCAGTACTTC
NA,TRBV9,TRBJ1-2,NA,CASSVTTGSYGYTF,TGTGCCAGCAGCGTAACAACGGGCTCCTATGGCTACACCTTC
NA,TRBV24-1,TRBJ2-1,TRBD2,CATSDVVAGTYNEQFF,TGTGCCACCAGTGATGTCGTAGCGGGCACCTACAATGAGCAGTTCTTC
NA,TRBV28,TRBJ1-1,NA,CASSSYTEAFF,TGTGCCAGCAGTTCGTACACTGAAGCTTTCTTT
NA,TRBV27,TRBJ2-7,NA,CASSPSGGDYEQYF,TGTGCCAGCAGTCCCTCCGGAGGGGACTACGAGCAGTACTTC
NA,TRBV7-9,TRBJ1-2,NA,CASSPRGGGGYGYTF,TGTGCCAGCAGCCCCCGGGGTGGGGGGGGATATGGCTACACCTTC
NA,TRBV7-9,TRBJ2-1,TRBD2,CASSPRVSGSRNEQFF,TGTGCCAGCAGCCCCCGGGTTAGCGGGAGTCGCAATGAGCAGTTCTTC
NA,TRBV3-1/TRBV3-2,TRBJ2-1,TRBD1,CASSRSAGTGSLFF,TGTGCCAGCAGCCGCAGTGCCGGGACAGGGTCCCTGTTCTTC
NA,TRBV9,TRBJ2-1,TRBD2,CASSVGLAGGYNEQFF,TGTGCCAGCAGCGTCGGACTAGCGGGAGGCTACAATGAGCAGTTCTTC
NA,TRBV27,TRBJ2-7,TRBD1,CASSPRPTGETYEQYF,TGTGCCAGCAGTCCCCGACCAACAGGGGAAACCTACGAGCAGTACTTC
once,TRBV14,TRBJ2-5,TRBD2,CASSQVMTGGLETQYF,TGTGCCAGCAGCCAAGTGATGACGGGAGGGTTGGAGACCCAGTACTTC
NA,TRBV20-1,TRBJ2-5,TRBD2,CSASLAGRRETQYF,TGCAGTGCTAGTCTAGCGGGAAGACGGGAGACCCAGTACTTC
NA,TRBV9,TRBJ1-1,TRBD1,CASSATPQGPFDFF,TGTGCCAGCAGCGCAACCCCACAGGGGCCCTTCGATTTCTTT
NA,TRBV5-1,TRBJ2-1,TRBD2,CASAGRASGNNEQFF,TGCGCCAGCGCAGGTAGGGCTAGCGGGAACAATGAGCAGTTCTTC
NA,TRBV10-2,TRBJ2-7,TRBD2,CASLLAAGYEQYF,TGCGCCAGCTTACTAGCGGCGGGCTACGAGCAGTACTTC
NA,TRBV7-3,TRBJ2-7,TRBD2,CASSLGTSGTYEQYF,TGTGCCAGCAGCCTTGGGACTAGCGGGACGTACGAGCAGTACTTC